This entry concerns a single T cell receptor (beta chain). Antigen unknown. Per the germline V gene, CDR1 is SGHNT and CDR2 is YYREEE (reference sequence). This CDR3 comprises 14 residues. V shed 3 bases and J 7 bases; nucleotides not matched to a gene: 9. The repertoire was sequenced with immunoSEQ multiplex PCR; TCRdb's copy has only in-frame clones and lacks some. This sample has approximately 140,000 clones, with about nine tenths found just once. The data were taken from a study of T cell responses to AZD1222 COVID-19 vaccine. General study points: Breadth and depth of Spike-specific TCRs rose after two AZD1222 doses.

The chain uses TRBV5-4 and TRBJ1-1; 7 positions match TRBD1. The receptor's source is an adult in good health. The source material was peripheral blood, sampled on day 0 of AZD1222 vaccination. The CDR3 spells CASSSTGRRVEAFF. CDR3 in DNA: TGTGCCAGCAGCTCGACAGGGCGTAGGGTTGAAGCTTTCTTT.